The 7 T cell receptor beta chains in this list originate from one sample, sequenced in a study of shared clonotypes between healthy human individuals. Data came from immunoSEQ multiplex PCR; TCRdb stores just in-frame clones and leaves some out. The repertoire has millions of clones, 85% to 95% of them found once; the top ten carry roughly 0.36%. Sequenced: naive CD4+ T cells from PBMCs. Subset given: CD45RA+ positively selected. The receptors derive from a man between 18 and 29 years old in good health. Some clones in this sample may be carry-over from other donors' samples.

This clone has just one count. The chain couples TRBV20-1 to TRBJ1-2, with TRBD1 as a possible D gene (5 bases). The CDR3 spans 10 residues. Trimming removed 6 bases from V and 7 bases from J, with 9 bases in between. From germline, CDR1 is DFQATT and CDR2 SNEGSKA (reference sequence). The CDR3 DNA follows: TGCAGTGCCGGGGGTGGTGGCTACACCTTC. Encoded protein: CSAGGGGYTF.

The J gene is TRBJ2-1, the V gene TRBV7-8; no firm D call. With 2 bases removed from V and 9 bases from J, the gap between germline ends came to 17 bases. This CDR3 spans 15 amino acids. CDR1 and CDR2 from the germline V gene are SGHVS and FQNEAQ. The CDR3 DNA follows: TGTGCCAGCAGCTTAAGACGTTTGCCGGTGGGTGAGCAGTTCTTC. This translates into CASSLRRLPVGEQFF.

This clone was seen a single time. The CDR3 region is CASSSVRGTTSNYGYTF. CDR3 nucleotides: TGTGCCAGCAGCTCGGTCAGGGGCACGACCTCAAACTATGGCTACACCTTC. The V and J genes are TRBV11-2 and TRBJ1-2, with a tentative D call TRBD1 (6 bases). The germline V gene has CDR1 SGHAT and CDR2 FQNNGV. The CDR3 extends over 17 amino acids. Trimming cost V 4 bases and J 2 bases, with 20 bases left between them.

The V gene is TRBV9, the J gene TRBJ2-2; D gene ambiguous. Germline CDR1 and CDR2: SGDLS and YYNGEE. The CDR3 has 13 residues. V was clipped by 0 bases and J by 6 bases, with 6 bases between them. The CDR3: CASSVALSGELFF. The CDR3 DNA reads as TGTGCCAGCAGCGTAGCGCTATCCGGGGAGCTGTTTTTT.

The DNA for the CDR3 is TGTGCCAGCAGTAAAGGGGTTGAAGCTTTCTTT. Its protein is CASSKGVEAFF. The genes are TRBV6-5 and TRBJ1-1, with D tentatively TRBD1 (5 bases). Per germline, CDR1 MNHEY and CDR2 SVGAGI. The V and J ends lost 5 bases and 7 bases respectively, with 8 bases between them. This CDR3 has 11 residues.

The chain has TRBV28 and TRBJ1-6; no clear D. CDR1 and CDR2 (germline): MDHEN, SYDVKM. Trimming took 4 bases from V and 15 from J, leaving 7 bases between them. This CDR3 has 10 residues. In DNA, the CDR3 is TGTGCCAGCAGTTCCCTTTTCCTCCACTTT. Protein sequence: CASSSLFLHF.

The chain joins TRBV27 to TRBJ2-7; unclear D gene. V shed 6 bases and J shed 3 bases, with 12 bases lying between them. The CDR3 consists of 13 residues. From germline, CDR1 is MNHEY and CDR2 SMNVEV (reference sequence). CDR3 in amino acids: CASSRRPFYEQYF. DNA for the CDR3: TGTGCCAGCAGCCGTCGGCCTTTCTACGAGCAGTACTTC.